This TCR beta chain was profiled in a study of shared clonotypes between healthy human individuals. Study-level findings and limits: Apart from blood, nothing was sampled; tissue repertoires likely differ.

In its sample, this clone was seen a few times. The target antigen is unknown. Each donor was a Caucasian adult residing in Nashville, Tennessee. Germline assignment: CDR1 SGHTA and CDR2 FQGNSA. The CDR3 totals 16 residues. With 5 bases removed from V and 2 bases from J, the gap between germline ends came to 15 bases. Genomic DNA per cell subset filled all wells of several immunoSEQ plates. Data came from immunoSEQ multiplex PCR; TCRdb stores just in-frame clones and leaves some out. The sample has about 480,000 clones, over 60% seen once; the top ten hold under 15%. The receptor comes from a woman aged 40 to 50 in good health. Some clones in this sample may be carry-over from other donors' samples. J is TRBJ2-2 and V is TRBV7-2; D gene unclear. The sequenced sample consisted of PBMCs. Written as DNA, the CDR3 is TGTGCCAGCAGCCTCCACCACCTGAGTAACACCGGGGAGCTGTTTTTT. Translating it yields CASSLHHLSNTGELFF.